Included here is one TCR beta chain sequence, with context. Original data processing: Amplification of reference gene primers provided the estimated nucleated cell counts. Measured with immunoSEQ multiplex PCR; TCRdb has only the in-frame clones, and not every one. From that table come the V and J calls and clone size; the DNA was used to work out D and trimming. The sample yields fewer than 300,000 clones, over 70% seen once. This sample was taken from a study of blood T cell repertoires in COVID-19. Study-level background: Specimens from acute and convalescent COVID-19 originated in the United States, Italy and Spain. The analysed material was cDNA or gDNA that came from T cells, B-cell-depleted T cells, or PBMCs.

Germline lookup yields CDR1 SGHRS and CDR2 YFSETQ. The CDR3 sequence is 16 residues long. Trimming pared 0 bases from V and 0 bases from J, leaving 13 bases between. This TCR was recovered from a man older than 75 with acute or convalescent COVID-19. The chain joins TRBV5-1 to TRBJ2-7; TRBD1 is a possible D gene (6 bases). The sequenced sample was peripheral blood. This CDR3 reads CASSLVGTLVSYEQYF. CDR3 coding DNA: TGCGCCAGCAGCTTGGTAGGGACACTCGTCTCCTACGAGCAGTACTTC.